These 30 T cell receptor beta chains originate from one sample sequenced in a study of cytomegalovirus exposure and HLA in healthy donors. PCR employed 60 Vbeta and 13 Jbeta primers. The protocol was immunoSEQ multiplex PCR, while the TCRdb copy is restricted to in-frame clones and leaves out a portion. The sample carries about 190,000 clones, roughly three quarters recorded once. The sample taken for sequencing was PBMCs. All receptors derive from a woman in her fifties or sixties in good health and CMV-seronegative.

V gene TRBV5-1 combines with J gene TRBJ2-7; 12 bases are a match to TRBD2. Germline-derived CDR1 and CDR2 are SGHRS and YFSETQ. J lost 4 bases, V lost 4 bases, and 6 bases had no gene match. The CDR3 loop spans 15 amino acids. The CDR3 loop is CASSRLAGATYEQYF. The DNA of the CDR3 is TGCGCCAGCAGCCGACTAGCGGGGGCGACTTACGAGCAGTACTTC.

This chain connects TRBV7-3 to TRBJ2-2; maybe TRBD1 (6 bases). Looked up from germline, CDR1 is SGHTA and CDR2 is FQGTGA. Trimming removed 0 bases at V and 8 bases at J, with 10 bases between. The CDR3 length is 14 residues. The CDR3 DNA reads TGTGCCAGCAGCTTAACGCACGGACAGGGGGAGCTGTTTTTT. It encodes CASSLTHGQGELFF.

This clone was found once. The chain links TRBV5-5 to TRBJ1-1, with 7 bases fitting TRBD1. CDR1 and CDR2 from the germline V gene are SGHKS and YYEKEE (reference sequence). J gave up 6 bases and V 1 base, and 9 bases lay outside the gene matches. The CDR3 is 15 residues long. The chain's CDR3 is CASSLIQGVYSEAFF. Written as DNA, the CDR3 is TGTGCCAGCAGCTTGATTCAGGGGGTTTATTCTGAAGCTTTCTTT.

A few counts support this clone. This chain connects TRBV7-3 to TRBJ2-1; 9 bases map to TRBD2. This CDR3 comprises 16 residues. V lost 0 bases and J lost 8; bases outside the gene matches: 8. From germline, CDR1 is SGHTA and CDR2 FQGTGA. CDR3 in amino acids: CASSLTAAGGWHEQFF. The CDR3, as DNA: TGTGCCAGCAGCTTAACGGCGGCGGGAGGGTGGCATGAGCAGTTCTTC.

This clone was recorded only once. The chain has TRBV28 and TRBJ1-2; 11 nucleotides agree with TRBD1. Unmatched junction bases numbered 2, after V lost 4 bases and J lost 4 bases. This CDR3 spans 14 amino acids. Per the germline V gene, CDR1 is MDHEN and CDR2 is SYDVKM. The CDR3 DNA follows: TGTGCCAGCAGTTCGGGGACAGGGGGCTATGGCTACACCTTC. This translates into CASSSGTGGYGYTF.

This chain uses TRBV5-1 with TRBJ2-3, with 7 bases identical to TRBD2. This CDR3 has 15 amino acids. Germline V CDR1 and CDR2: SGHRS, YFSETQ. After removal of 3 bases from V and 0 bases from J, the junction contained 4 bases not matched to a gene. The CDR3 region is CASSSRGVSTDTQYF. In DNA, the CDR3 is TGCGCCAGCAGCTCCCGGGGGGTCAGCACAGATACGCAGTATTTT.

The V and J genes are TRBV9 and TRBJ2-3, with 10 nucleotides matching TRBD2. Germline V gene data show CDR1 as SGDLS and CDR2 as YYNGEE. The CDR3 spans 14 residues. Unmatched junction bases numbered 3, after V lost 3 bases and J lost 5 bases. In DNA form, the CDR3 reads TGTGCCAGCAGCGCCGGACTAGCGGTAGATACGCAGTATTTT. Translated, it gives CASSAGLAVDTQYF.

This rearrangement joins TRBV4-2 to TRBJ2-1; 12 bases align to TRBD2. In germline, CDR1 is LGHNA, CDR2 YNFKEQ. V was clipped by 0 bases and J by 8 bases; unmatched bases: 2. The CDR3 consists of 15 residues. The CDR3 sequence is CASSQETSGSYEQFF. The CDR3 nucleotides are TGTGCCAGCAGCCAAGAGACTAGCGGGAGTTATGAGCAGTTCTTC.

The J gene is TRBJ1-2, the V gene TRBV15, with a weak D call TRBD1 (5 bases). The germline gives CDR1 LNHNV, CDR2 YYDKDF (reference sequence). Between the trimmed V and J ends, which lost 4 bases and 1 base, there was a span of 7 bases. CDR3 length equals 13 residues. The CDR3 DNA sequence: TGTGCCACCAGCAAGGGGAATAACTATGGCTACACCTTC. As protein: CATSKGNNYGYTF.

J is TRBJ2-1 and V is TRBV4-3, with 10 nucleotides matching TRBD2. Trimming cost V 1 base and J 5 bases; bases outside gene matches: 5. CDR3 length: 16 amino acids. Germline-derived CDR1 and CDR2 are LGHNA and YSLEER. The CDR3, as DNA: TGCGCCAGCAGCCAAGTTAGTCTAGCGGGAGACAATGAGCAGTTCTTC. It translates to CASSQVSLAGDNEQFF.

CDR3 coding DNA: TGTGCCAGCAGTCACCGACAGGGGAGGAGGACTGAAGCTTTCTTT. It codes for CASSHRQGRRTEAFF. This chain links TRBV28 with TRBJ1-1; TRBD1 matches at 8 bases. This CDR3 contains 15 residues. CDR1 MDHEN and CDR2 SYDVKM come from the germline V gene. Unmatched junction bases numbered 10, after V lost 5 bases and J lost 5 bases.

This clone was found a few times. The rearrangement uses TRBV7-9 and TRBJ1-1; possible D gene TRBD1, 5 bases. Germline V gene sequence: CDR1 SEHNR, CDR2 FQNEAQ (reference sequence). There are 14 residues in the CDR3. Deletions cut 1 base from V and 6 bases from J, with 12 bases between. CDR3 region: CASSLGWGRPEAFF. The CDR3 DNA follows: TGTGCCAGCAGCTTAGGCTGGGGCAGGCCTGAAGCTTTCTTT.

The J gene is TRBJ2-7, the V gene TRBV4-3, with D possibly matching TRBD1 (5 bases). The CDR3 totals 17 residues. V lost 0 bases to trimming and J lost 5 bases, with 20 bases between them. CDR1 LGHNA and CDR2 YSLEER come from the germline V gene. The CDR3 protein is CASSQDYFGAGLNEQYF. Written as DNA, the CDR3 is TGCGCCAGCAGCCAAGATTATTTTGGGGCAGGGCTGAACGAGCAGTACTTC.

The V gene is TRBV5-1, the J gene TRBJ2-1; 8 nucleotides line up with TRBD2. The V gene end was trimmed by 7 bases and the J gene end by 2 bases; junction bases not matched to a gene: 11. The CDR3 spans 16 residues. Germline CDR1 SGHRS, CDR2 YFSETQ. The CDR3 DNA follows: TGCGCCAGCCATGGGTGGGTAGCGGGAACCTACAATGAGCAGTTCTTC. Its protein is CASHGWVAGTYNEQFF.

The chain couples TRBV15 to TRBJ1-5; 9 bases are shared with TRBD1. The CDR3 has 19 amino acids. Germline V gives CDR1 LNHNV, CDR2 YYDKDF (reference sequence). The V and J ends lost 5 bases and 4 bases, in that order; junction bases with no gene match: 18. CDR3 residues: CATSPSGTGFAESNQPQHF. Here the CDR3 DNA reads TGTGCCACCAGCCCCTCCGGGACAGGGTTTGCGGAGTCGAATCAGCCCCAGCATTTT.

This clone was found once. J is TRBJ2-5 and V is TRBV9; TRBD2 aligns across 8 bases. The CDR3 consists of 14 residues. V was clipped by 0 bases and J by 5 bases; unmatched bases: 3. Per germline, CDR1 SGDLS and CDR2 YYNGEE. In nucleotides, the CDR3 is TGTGCCAGCAGCGTAGCACCTAGCGGGGAGACCCAGTACTTC. Its translation: CASSVAPSGETQYF.

The chain uses TRBV5-4 and TRBJ2-3; tentative D call: TRBD1 (7 bases). Trimming took 4 bases from V and 2 from J, leaving 23 bases between them. CDR1 and CDR2 from the germline V gene are SGHNT and YYREEE (reference sequence). The CDR3 is made up of 18 amino acids. The CDR3 coding sequence is TGTGCCAGCAGCATCCCGGGACAGCCAGCGGGCTTCACAGATACGCAGTATTTT. Protein sequence: CASSIPGQPAGFTDTQYF. The whole variable domain, filled in from reference TRBV5-4 and TRBJ2-3, reads ETGVTQSPTHLIKTRGQQVTLRCSSQSGHNTVSWYQQALGQGPQFIFQYYREEENGRGNFPPRFSGLQFPNYSSELNVNALELDDSALYLCASSIPGQPAGFTDTQYFGPGTRLTVL.

The genes are TRBV11-3 and TRBJ2-5, with D perhaps matching TRBD1 (6 bases). The CDR3 runs to 13 residues. Germline CDR1 SGHNT, CDR2 YENEEA. Trimming removed 5 bases from V and 5 bases from J, with 12 bases in between. Here the CDR3 reads CASSRQGIETQYF. For the CDR3, the DNA is TGTGCCAGCAGCCGCCAGGGGATTGAGACCCAGTACTTC.

The chain couples TRBV9 to TRBJ1-1; 9 bases line up with TRBD1. CDR3 length equals 16 residues. J gave up 1 base and V 3 bases, and 7 bases lay outside the gene matches. Germline CDR1 is SGDLS and CDR2 is YYNGEE. The DNA of the CDR3 is TGTGCCAGCAGCGCCCCCCGACAGGGGGAGAACACTGAAGCTTTCTTT. Its translation is CASSAPRQGENTEAFF.

This clone was found once. The V gene is TRBV9, the J gene TRBJ2-1, with TRBD2 matching 7 bases. V was clipped by 0 bases and J by 12 bases; unmatched bases: 3. Germline lookup yields CDR1 SGDLS and CDR2 YYNGEE. This CDR3 comprises 12 residues. The CDR3 sequence is CASSVDSGGQFF. In DNA form, the CDR3 reads TGTGCCAGCAGCGTAGATTCGGGGGGGCAGTTCTTC.

The chain is built from TRBV27 and TRBJ2-4, with TRBD2 as a possible D gene (7 bases). Germline values: CDR1 MNHEY, CDR2 SMNVEV (reference sequence). The CDR3 is made up of 16 amino acids. Trimming took 3 bases from V and 0 from J, leaving 12 bases between them. CDR3 amino acids: CASSFSGGRAKNIQYF. The CDR3 DNA is TGTGCCAGCAGTTTCTCCGGGGGGCGAGCCAAAAACATTCAGTACTTC.

The chain has TRBV13 and TRBJ1-1, with 9 bases aligning to TRBD1. Germline trimming cut 6 bases from V and 1 base from J; bases unmatched to any gene: 9. Per germline, CDR1 PRHDT and CDR2 FYEKMQ (reference sequence). This CDR3 has 16 residues. The CDR3 DNA follows: TGTGCCAGCAGGCAACAGGGGGCCCTGGGGAACACTGAAGCTTTCTTT. This encodes CASRQQGALGNTEAFF.

CDR3 in amino acids: CASSHPGSNQPQHF. Here the CDR3 DNA reads TGTGCCAGCAGTCATCCAGGGTCCAATCAGCCCCAGCATTTT. V is TRBV28 and J is TRBJ1-5; D perhaps matches TRBD1 (5 bases). V gave up 5 bases and J gave up 3 bases, with 11 bases separating them. CDR3 length: 14 residues. CDR1 is MDHEN and CDR2 is SYDVKM in the germline V gene. The variable domain in full, completed from reference TRBV28 and TRBJ1-5, reads DVKVTQSSRYLVKRTGEKVFLECVQDMDHENMFWYRQDPGLGLRLIYFSYDVKMKEKGDIPEGYSVSREKKERFSLILESASTNQTSMYLCASSHPGSNQPQHFGDGTRLSIL.

The chain couples TRBV11-3 to TRBJ2-1, with D possibly matching TRBD1 (6 bases). CDR1 SGHNT and CDR2 YENEEA come from the germline V gene. CDR3 size: 14 residues. V lost 1 base to trimming and J lost 4 bases, with 8 bases between them. The CDR3 is CASSLGQVYNEQFF. The DNA for the CDR3 is TGTGCCAGCAGCTTAGGACAGGTGTACAATGAGCAGTTCTTC.

This clone has a handful of counts. V and J are TRBV7-9 and TRBJ1-2; D gene uncertain. Germline V gene data show CDR1 as SEHNR and CDR2 as FQNEAQ (reference sequence). Trimming shortened V by 5 bases and J by 8 bases, and 12 bases separated the two germline ends. The CDR3 spans 12 residues. CDR3 loop: CASSPRGEGYTF. CDR3 nucleotide sequence: TGTGCCAGCAGCCCTCGGGGAGAGGGCTACACCTTC.

The rearrangement joins TRBV19 to TRBJ1-1, with D perhaps matching TRBD1 (5 bases). Trimming removed 10 bases from V and 1 base from J, with 13 bases in between. CDR1 is LNHDA and CDR2 is SQIVND in the germline V gene (reference sequence). The CDR3 has 13 residues. CDR3 loop: CATTDRRNTEAFF. CDR3 DNA sequence: TGTGCCACAACAGACAGAAGGAACACTGAAGCTTTCTTT. The full variable domain, rest sourced from reference TRBV19 and TRBJ1-1, is DGGITQSPKYLFRKEGQNVTLSCEQNLNHDAMYWYRQDPGQGLRLIYYSQIVNDFQKGDIAEGYSVSREKKESFPLTVTSAQKNPTAFYLCATTDRRNTEAFFGQGTRLTVV.

The sample holds a few counts of this clone. The V call is TRBV9, the J call TRBJ1-3; D perhaps matches TRBD1 (5 bases). Deletions cut 3 bases from V and 4 bases from J, with 8 bases between. The CDR3 runs 13 residues. CDR1 and CDR2 (germline): SGDLS, YYNGEE. The CDR3 here is CASSGYRGNTIYF. CDR3 coding DNA: TGTGCCAGCAGCGGCTACAGGGGAAACACCATATATTTT.

The V call is TRBV18, the J call TRBJ1-5, with D tentatively TRBD1 (5 bases). The CDR3 sequence is 13 residues long. The germline CDR1 and CDR2 sequences are KGHSH and LQKENI. The V end lost 5 bases, the J end lost 4 bases, and 9 bases lay between the germline ends. The CDR3 loop reads CASSSGPNQPQHF. The CDR3 coding sequence is TGTGCCAGCTCATCAGGGCCAAATCAGCCCCAGCATTTT.

The J gene is TRBJ1-4, the V gene TRBV2; 9 bases line up with TRBD1. The CDR3 has 16 residues. Trimming at V came to 5 bases and at J to 10 bases, leaving 14 bases not matched to a gene. Germline assignment: CDR1 SNHLY and CDR2 FYNNEI. The CDR3 sequence: CASSSPGTGTLGKLFF. The CDR3 region has the DNA TGTGCCAGCAGTAGTCCCGGGACAGGGACTTTAGGAAAACTGTTTTTT.

This chain connects TRBV4-3 to TRBJ2-3; possibly TRBD1 for D (6 bases). This CDR3 contains 15 residues. V dropped 0 bases and J dropped 6 bases, with 13 bases sitting between them. Germline V lookup: CDR1 LGHNA, CDR2 YSLEER. CDR3 loop: CASSQEWTVHDTQYF. The CDR3 DNA reads TGCGCCAGCAGCCAAGAATGGACAGTCCACGATACGCAGTATTTT.